Shown below are 22 T cell receptor beta chains from a single sample sequenced in a study of CD8+CD57+ T cells in acquired aplastic anemia. Only patients with CD8+CD57+ cell expansion on flow cytometry were chosen for sequencing. The use of genomic DNA as template underpinned the TCR beta VDJ and CDR3 profiling. TCRdb re-analysed the reads in MiXCR, keeping a single row per CDR3 protein. The data show about 150,000 distinct CDR3 sequences, 52% seen once. The sequenced sample consisted of sorted CD4+, CD8+, or CD8+CD57+ T cells (not recorded which) from PBMCs. These receptors all come from a human donor with aplastic anemia.

V gene TRBV2 combines with J gene TRBJ1-1; no definite D call. This CDR3 region has 11 residues. Trimming cost V 11 bases and J 1 base, with 8 bases left between them. Germline V gene data show CDR1 as SNHLY and CDR2 as FYNNEI. The CDR3 loop reads CAGLSNTEAFF. The CDR3 DNA sequence: TGTGCCGGGTTATCGAACACTGAAGCTTTCTTT.

V usage is TRBV9 and J usage is TRBJ1-2; a weak D match, TRBD1 (5 bases). Trimming stripped 0 bases from V and 8 bases from J, with 20 bases between. Per germline, CDR1 SGDLS and CDR2 YYNGEE. This CDR3 spans 16 amino acids. CDR3 amino acids: CASSVGNGDSWRGYTF. The CDR3 coding sequence is TGTGCCAGCAGCGTAGGGAACGGGGACTCGTGGAGGGGCTACACCTTC.

As concerns this clonotype: In this CDR3 the conserved last residue, phenylalanine or tryptophan, is missing, so a read error is likely. V usage is TRBV2 and J usage is TRBJ2-6; D is ambiguous. In germline, CDR1 is SNHLY, CDR2 FYNNEI. The CDR3 extends over 15 amino acids. V lost 1 base and J lost 0, with 4 bases in between. Here the CDR3 DNA reads TGTGCCAGCAGTGAAGATTACTCTGGGGCCAACGTCCTGACTCAC. It specifies CASSEDYSGANVLTH.

This clonotype was detected ten times or more. The chain has TRBV7-2 and TRBJ2-7; 8 positions agree with TRBD1. This CDR3 has 14 residues. Trimming took 4 bases from V and 5 from J; bases not matched to a gene: 7. The germline CDR1 and CDR2 sequences are SGHTA and FQGNSA. The CDR3 sequence: CASSSRQGHDEQYF. The CDR3 DNA sequence: TGTGCCAGCAGCTCCCGACAGGGGCACGACGAGCAGTACTTC.

V usage is TRBV2 and J usage is TRBJ2-7, with D tentatively TRBD1 or TRBD2 (5 bases each). The ends were cut back, 6 bases at V and 1 base at J, with 16 bases in the middle. CDR3 size: 15 residues. Per the germline V gene, CDR1 is SNHLY and CDR2 is FYNNEI. CDR3 in amino acids: CASSLYRDGSYEQYF. The DNA of the CDR3 is TGTGCCAGCAGCCTATATCGGGACGGATCCTACGAGCAGTACTTC. Full variable domain (outside the CDR3, taken from reference TRBV2 and TRBJ2-7): EPEVTQTPSHQVTQMGQEVILRCVPISNHLYFYWYRQILGQKVEFLVSFYNNEISEKSEIFDDQFSVERPDGSNFTLKIRSTKLEDSAMYFCASSLYRDGSYEQYFGPGTRLTVT.

With regard to this clonotype: No conserved phenylalanine or tryptophan is present at the end of the CDR3, so a read error is the likely explanation. The limits of the CDR3 on the DNA are not certain, so only TCRdb's listed CDR3 is given. V is TRBV29-1 and J is TRBJ1-1. CDR1 and CDR2 from the germline V gene are SQVTM and ANQGSEA. A total of 13 residues make up the CDR3, ends included. The CDR3 loop is CSAIRQMNTEASV.

The chain links TRBV10-2 to TRBJ1-6, with D unresolved. The CDR3 has 15 amino acids. Per the germline V gene, CDR1 is WSHSY and CDR2 is SAAADI. V lost 2 bases, J lost 10 bases, and 15 bases lay in between. CDR3 sequence (DNA): TGCGCCAGCAGTGAGCTGGGCAAAAAGAGCTCACCCCTCCACTTT. This sequence encodes CASSELGKKSSPLHF.

The V gene is TRBV7-2, the J gene TRBJ1-5, with a possible D match to TRBD1 (6 bases). Trimming removed 3 bases at V and 6 bases at J, with 9 bases between. Looked up from germline, CDR1 is SGHTA and CDR2 is FQGNSA. This CDR3 is built from 13 residues. The CDR3 here is CASSFRGGQPQHF. DNA of the CDR3: TGTGCCAGCAGCTTCAGGGGCGGTCAGCCCCAGCATTTT. The whole variable domain, filled in from reference TRBV7-2 and TRBJ1-5, reads GAGVSQSPSNKVTEKGKDVELRCDPISGHTALYWYRQSLGQGLEFLIYFQGNSAPDKSGLPSDRFSAERTGGSVSTLTIQRTQQEDSAVYLCASSFRGGQPQHFGDGTRLSIL.

J is TRBJ2-7 and V is TRBV10-3, with 9 positions matching TRBD2. J was trimmed by 12 bases and V by 8 bases; bases with no gene match: 32. The CDR3 extends over 19 amino acids. Germline CDR1 and CDR2: ENHRY and SYGVKD. The CDR3: CAIGGRVAGAGAGTVESYF. In DNA form, the CDR3 reads TGTGCCATCGGCGGCCGGGTAGCGGGGGCCGGTGCTGGGACTGTTGAGTCGTACTTC.

The chain uses TRBV24-1 and TRBJ1-2; 7 bases agree with TRBD1. There are 16 residues in the CDR3. V lost 3 bases, J lost 0 bases, and 6 bases stayed unmatched. Germline V CDR1 and CDR2: KGHDR, SFDVKD. The CDR3 coding sequence is TGTGCCACCAGTGATGCGCCTACAGGGGCTAACTATGGCTACACCTTC. Amino acids: CATSDAPTGANYGYTF.

In its sample, this clonotype was seen many times. This chain uses TRBV5-1 with TRBJ2-2; TRBD2 agrees at 15 bases. After removal of 4 bases from V and 5 bases from J, the junction contained 6 bases not matched to a gene. The CDR3 has 17 residues. The germline CDR1 and CDR2 sequences are SGHRS and YFSETQ. The CDR3 DNA sequence: TGCGCCAGCAGCCTCCGGACTAGCGGGGGGGTGACCGGGGAGCTGTTTTTT. Its protein is CASSLRTSGGVTGELFF.

The chain carries TRBV10-3 and TRBJ1-2, with 8 bases aligning to TRBD1. Germline trimming cut 6 bases from V and 3 bases from J; bases unmatched to any gene: 9. Germline V gene lookup returns CDR1 ENHRY and CDR2 SYGVKD. There are 15 residues in the CDR3. For the CDR3, the DNA is TGTGCCATCAGGGGACAGGTTGAATCGGACTATGGCTACACCTTC. Translated: CAIRGQVESDYGYTF.

The chain is built from TRBV15 and TRBJ1-1; D is unclear. The V end lost 0 bases, the J end lost 7 bases, and 9 bases lay between the germline ends. The length of the CDR3 is 13 residues. CDR1 LNHNV and CDR2 YYDKDF come from the germline V gene (reference sequence). The CDR3 region is CATSRDALGEAFF. DNA of the CDR3: TGTGCCACCAGCAGAGATGCGTTGGGTGAAGCTTTCTTT.

This clonotype was observed at least ten times. The rearrangement links TRBV5-1 to TRBJ2-3, with D hard to call. Per germline, CDR1 SGHRS and CDR2 YFSETQ. This CDR3 region has 14 residues. Trimming pared 0 bases from V and 2 bases from J, leaving 7 bases between. CDR3 loop: CASSLDSYTDTQYF. The CDR3 region has the DNA TGCGCCAGCAGCTTGGACAGTTACACAGATACGCAGTATTTT.

This clonotype was found once. The chain joins TRBV19 to TRBJ1-1, with 9 bases matching TRBD1. With V trimmed by 7 bases and J by 12 bases, 6 bases remained unmatched. CDR1 and CDR2 from the germline V gene are LNHDA and SQIVND (reference sequence). This CDR3 region has 11 residues. The DNA of the CDR3 is TGTGCCAGTACCTCCGGGACAGGGACTTTCTTT. Its protein is CASTSGTGTFF.

J is TRBJ2-7 and V is TRBV9; TRBD2 aligns across 7 bases. The V gene end was trimmed by 0 bases and the J gene end by 3 bases; junction bases not matched to a gene: 12. The CDR3 spans 17 residues. Germline CDR1 is SGDLS and CDR2 is YYNGEE. The CDR3 here is CASSVAGGPSSGYEQYF. CDR3 in DNA: TGTGCCAGCAGCGTAGCGGGGGGTCCATCTTCGGGCTACGAGCAGTACTTC.

V usage is TRBV24-1 and J usage is TRBJ1-3, with unresolved D. The germline gives CDR1 KGHDR, CDR2 SFDVKD. V lost 6 bases and J lost 0, with 14 bases in between. This CDR3 is built from 16 residues. CDR3 amino acids: CATSTEGFISGNTIYF. As DNA, the CDR3 is TGTGCCACCAGTACTGAAGGGTTTATCTCTGGAAACACCATATATTTT.

This rearrangement joins TRBV7-9 to TRBJ1-2; D unresolved. The CDR3 spans 13 residues. V lost 1 base to trimming and J lost 5 bases, with 8 bases between them. The germline gives CDR1 SEHNR, CDR2 FQNEAQ (reference sequence). The CDR3 DNA follows: TGTGCCAGCAGCTTAGGAGGGATATATGGCTACACCTTC. Its translation: CASSLGGIYGYTF.

The chain has TRBV6-5 and TRBJ2-1; unclear D gene. The CDR3 sequence is 15 residues long. Germline loops: CDR1 MNHEY, CDR2 SVGAGI. V lost 0 bases, J lost 8 bases, and 14 bases lay in between. The DNA for the CDR3 is TGTGCCAGCAGTTACTCGGCTAATAAGGCGGATGAGCAGTTCTTC. It encodes CASSYSANKADEQFF.

The chain has TRBV29-1 and TRBJ2-7, with D perhaps given as TRBD1 or TRBD2 (6 bases each). Germline V CDR1 and CDR2: SQVTM, ANQGSEA. The length of the CDR3 is 11 residues. Trimming pared 7 bases from V and 6 bases from J, leaving 13 bases between. This CDR3 is CSGTEGGEQYF. For the CDR3, the DNA is TGCAGCGGGACAGAGGGGGGCGAGCAGTACTTC.

The chain has TRBV29-1 and TRBJ1-2; D may be TRBD1 (6 bases). V lost 8 bases and J 5 bases, leaving 18 bases between the germline ends. The CDR3 spans 13 residues. Germline V gene sequence: CDR1 SQVTM, CDR2 ANQGSEA. The CDR3 bases are TGCAGCTCAGGTAGGGGGTTCGATTATGGCTACACCTTC. Its translation is CSSGRGFDYGYTF. The entire variable domain, with the rest obtained from reference TRBV29-1 and TRBJ1-2, is as follows: SAVISQKPSRDICQRGTSLTIQCQVDSQVTMMFWYRQQPGQSLTLIATANQGSEATYESGFVIDKFPISRPNLTFSTLTVSNMSPEDSSIYLCSSGRGFDYGYTFGSGTRLTVV.

This clonotype occurred many times. The chain has TRBV5-5 and TRBJ1-2, with D perhaps matching TRBD1 (5 bases). The CDR3 is 15 residues long. The germline V gene encodes CDR1 SGHKS and CDR2 YYEKEE (reference sequence). V gave up 0 bases and J gave up 0 bases, with 9 bases separating them. The CDR3 reads CASSLARQPNYGYTF. The DNA for the CDR3 is TGTGCCAGCAGCTTGGCCCGACAGCCTAACTATGGCTACACCTTC.